These 22 T cell receptor beta chains share one sample of origin, sequenced in a study of blood T cell repertoires in COVID-19. This table comes from immunoSEQ multiplex PCR, and its TCRdb copy is limited to in-frame clones, with some not included. The sample shows 210,000 or so clones, 87% of them seen only once. Sequenced sample: peripheral blood. Receptor source: a young woman who had recovered from COVID-19.

This rearrangement joins TRBV24-1 to TRBJ2-1, with TRBD1 identical over 8 bases. Germline-derived CDR1 and CDR2 are KGHDR and SFDVKD. The CDR3 extends over 16 amino acids. Trimming at V came to 3 bases and at J to 3 bases, leaving 6 bases not matched to a gene. CDR3 coding DNA: TGTGCCACCAGTGATCCTACAGGGGGACTCTACAATGAGCAGTTCTTC. It encodes CATSDPTGGLYNEQFF.

V and J are TRBV6-1 and TRBJ2-4; 7 positions match TRBD2. Germline loops: CDR1 MNHNS, CDR2 SASEGT. J gave up 0 bases and V 3 bases, and 8 bases lay outside the gene matches. This CDR3 is 17 amino acids long. This chain's CDR3 is CASSETAGEGAKNIQYF. CDR3 bases: TGTGCCAGCAGTGAGACGGCGGGAGAAGGAGCCAAAAACATTCAGTACTTC.

This clone is a singleton in its sample. The chain joins TRBV6-5 to TRBJ2-7; weak D call: TRBD2 (5 bases). Trimming took off 5 bases at V and 4 bases at J, with 9 bases between the two ends. CDR1 is MNHEY, CDR2 SVGAGI, per germline. The CDR3 spans 12 residues. The CDR3 DNA reads as TGTGCCAGCAGTCGGGATATTTACGAGCAGTACTTC. Translation: CASSRDIYEQYF.

This chain joins TRBV4-2 and TRBJ2-7; TRBD1 agrees at 10 bases. Trimming at V came to 3 bases and at J to 4 bases, leaving 6 bases not matched to a gene. The CDR3 has 15 amino acids. CDR1 and CDR2 from the germline V gene are LGHNA and YNFKEQ. CDR3 DNA sequence: TGTGCCAGCAGCCAGAGGACAGGGGGAAATTACGAGCAGTACTTC. This codes for CASSQRTGGNYEQYF.

This clone appeared a single time. The chain joins TRBV4-2 to TRBJ1-2; D gene ambiguous. CDR3 length: 14 residues. CDR1 is LGHNA and CDR2 is YNFKEQ in the germline V gene. With 4 bases removed from V and 0 bases from J, the gap between germline ends came to 9 bases. The CDR3 reads CASSPLETNYGYTF. Written as DNA, the CDR3 is TGTGCCAGCAGCCCTTTAGAAACTAACTATGGCTACACCTTC.

V usage is TRBV19 and J usage is TRBJ2-1; D possibly corresponds to TRBD1 (5 bases). The CDR3 loop spans 14 amino acids. V shed 4 bases and J shed 1 base, with 8 bases lying between them. Germline V lookup: CDR1 LNHDA, CDR2 SQIVND (reference sequence). The CDR3 nucleotides are TGTGCCAGTAGTAAGGGGTCTTCCTACAATGAGCAGTTCTTC. Its translation: CASSKGSSYNEQFF.

The chain couples TRBV27 to TRBJ1-5; D remains ambiguous. V dropped 5 bases and J dropped 0 bases, with 11 bases sitting between them. The germline V gene encodes CDR1 MNHEY and CDR2 SMNVEV (reference sequence). This CDR3 spans 15 amino acids. The CDR3 DNA reads as TGTGCCAGCAGTCCCGGGGATTATAGCAATCAGCCCCAGCATTTT. Translation gives CASSPGDYSNQPQHF.

J is TRBJ2-3 and V is TRBV4-1; 8 bases are a match to TRBD2. The CDR3 is 12 residues long. The V segment lost 4 bases and the J segment 11 bases; nucleotides outside the gene matches: 5. The germline V gene has CDR1 MGHRA and CDR2 YSYEKL. The CDR3 protein is CASSRSGSEQYF. In nucleotides, the CDR3 is TGCGCCAGCAGCCGAAGCGGGAGTGAGCAGTATTTT.

The chain combines TRBV13 with TRBJ1-4; D gene ambiguous. Trimming pared 0 bases from V and 7 bases from J, leaving 15 bases between. Germline-derived CDR1 and CDR2 are PRHDT and FYEKMQ (reference sequence). The CDR3 extends over 16 amino acids. The CDR3 loop reads CASSLGLQIGREKLFF. Written as DNA, the CDR3 is TGTGCCAGCAGCTTAGGCCTTCAGATTGGGCGTGAAAAACTGTTTTTT.

The genes are TRBV30 and TRBJ1-1; unclear D gene. The germline gives CDR1 GTSNPN, CDR2 SVGIG (reference sequence). This CDR3 is built from 17 residues. Trimming shortened V by 2 bases and J by 0 bases, and 19 bases separated the two germline ends. CDR3 region: CAWSPLLGQAMNTEAFF. The CDR3 DNA reads TGTGCCTGGAGTCCCCTTTTAGGTCAGGCCATGAACACTGAAGCTTTCTTT. The variable domain in full, completed from reference TRBV30 and TRBJ1-1, reads SQTIHQWPATLVQPVGSPLSLECTVEGTSNPNLYWYRQAAGRGLQLLFYSVGIGQISSEVPQNLSASRPQDRQFILSSKKLLLSDSGFYLCAWSPLLGQAMNTEAFFGQGTRLTVV.

The chain has TRBV6-2 or TRBV6-3 and TRBJ1-2, with TRBD1 matching over 8 bases. The CDR3 totals 14 residues. Germline CDR1 and CDR2: MNHEY and SVGEGT. V was pared by 2 bases and J by 2 bases, with 1 base of the junction left unmatched. In nucleotides, the CDR3 is TGTGCCAGCAGTTACCGGACAGGGAACTATGGCTACACCTTC. The encoded protein is CASSYRTGNYGYTF.

The chain combines TRBV30 with TRBJ1-5, with 7 bases fitting TRBD1. Germline CDR1 reads GTSNPN; CDR2 reads SVGIG (reference sequence). J lost 9 bases, V lost 1 base, and 6 bases had no gene match. The CDR3 is 13 residues long. The CDR3 DNA follows: TGTGCCTGGAGTGGAATACAGGGGTCGCCCCAGCATTTT. It yields the protein CAWSGIQGSPQHF. Looking up the rest from reference TRBV30 and TRBJ1-5 gives the full variable domain: SQTIHQWPATLVQPVGSPLSLECTVEGTSNPNLYWYRQAAGRGLQLLFYSVGIGQISSEVPQNLSASRPQDRQFILSSKKLLLSDSGFYLCAWSGIQGSPQHFGDGTRLSIL.

This sequence joins TRBV5-1 and TRBJ1-1, with D perhaps TRBD1 (6 bases). The CDR3 is made up of 14 amino acids. The germline V gene has CDR1 SGHRS and CDR2 YFSETQ. Trimming took 1 base from V and 3 from J, leaving 10 bases between them. The DNA of the CDR3 is TGCGCCAGCAGCTTGCAGGGGATCTACACTGAAGCTTTCTTT. Protein: CASSLQGIYTEAFF. The full variable domain, its missing parts supplied by reference TRBV5-1 and TRBJ1-1, is KAGVTQTPRYLIKTRGQQVTLSCSPISGHRSVSWYQQTPGQGLQFLFEYFSETQRNKGNFPGRFSGRQFSNSRSEMNVSTLELGDSALYLCASSLQGIYTEAFFGQGTRLTVV.

The chain employs TRBV11-2 and TRBJ2-6; 8 positions agree with TRBD1. The germline V gene encodes CDR1 SGHAT and CDR2 FQNNGV. The V segment lost 10 bases and the J segment 4 bases; nucleotides outside the gene matches: 6. The CDR3 runs 14 residues. In nucleotides, the CDR3 is TGTGCCACCCGACAGGGGAACGGGGCCAACGTCCTGACTTTC. Translating gives CATRQGNGANVLTF.

The V call is TRBV15, the J call TRBJ2-7; the D is unclear. The CDR3 contains 14 residues. V gave up 0 bases and J gave up 0 bases, with 6 bases separating them. Germline CDR1 is LNHNV and CDR2 is YYDKDF (reference sequence). CDR3 sequence: CATSRDHGSYEQYF. The CDR3, as DNA: TGTGCCACCAGCAGAGATCACGGCTCCTACGAGCAGTACTTC.

The chain combines TRBV7-9 with TRBJ2-3, with TRBD1 matching over 7 bases. The CDR3 consists of 16 residues. Germline-derived CDR1 and CDR2 are SEHNR and FQNEAQ (reference sequence). V lost 4 bases, J lost 0 bases, and 7 bases stayed unmatched. The CDR3 reads CASSSRTGHSTDTQYF. The DNA for the CDR3 is TGTGCCAGCAGCTCACGGACAGGCCATAGCACAGATACGCAGTATTTT.

The V gene is TRBV24-1, the J gene TRBJ2-1; 9 bases match TRBD1. This CDR3 is built from 19 residues. The germline CDR1 and CDR2 sequences are KGHDR and SFDVKD. The V segment lost 5 bases and the J segment 0 bases; nucleotides outside the gene matches: 13. CDR3 amino acids: CATSGPGQGFRSSYNEQFF. The CDR3 nucleotides are TGTGCCACCAGTGGACCGGGACAGGGATTTAGGAGCTCCTACAATGAGCAGTTCTTC.

This rearrangement joins TRBV18 to TRBJ2-5; the match to TRBD1 covers 8 bases. With 4 bases clipped from V and 1 base from J, the junction kept 8 bases outside the gene matches. CDR3 length: 16 amino acids. The germline V gene has CDR1 KGHSH and CDR2 LQKENI. In DNA form, the CDR3 reads TGTGCCAGCTCACAACTATCCGGGACAGGCCAAGAGACCCAGTACTTC. This gives the protein CASSQLSGTGQETQYF.

The V call is TRBV19, the J call TRBJ2-7, with TRBD1 identical over 9 bases. The CDR3 totals 15 residues. The trim removed 3 bases at V and 6 bases at J, leaving 9 bases unmatched. Germline-derived CDR1 and CDR2 are LNHDA and SQIVND (reference sequence). CDR3 region: CASSIPGTGSLEQYF. The DNA of the CDR3 is TGTGCCAGTAGTATTCCCGGGACAGGGTCCCTCGAGCAGTACTTC.

The chain joins TRBV29-1 to TRBJ1-2; D is unresolved. CDR3 length equals 14 residues. V shed 0 bases and J shed 4 bases, with 12 bases lying between them. The germline CDR1 and CDR2 sequences are SQVTM and ANQGSEA. This chain's CDR3 is CSVEDPSGPYGYTF. In DNA, the CDR3 is TGCAGCGTTGAAGATCCGTCAGGCCCCTATGGCTACACCTTC.

CDR3 residues: CASAEGTGSWETQYF. CDR3 DNA sequence: TGCGCCAGCGCAGAGGGGACAGGGTCTTGGGAGACCCAGTACTTC. The chain employs TRBV10-2 and TRBJ2-5; 9 bases line up with TRBD1. The CDR3 has 15 amino acids. Germline V lookup: CDR1 WSHSY, CDR2 SAAADI. V lost 8 bases to trimming and J lost 5 bases; unmatched junction nucleotides: 12.

CDR3 sequence: CASSLAGSGETQYF. CDR3 coding DNA: TGTGCCAGCAGCTTAGCAGGGAGCGGCGAGACCCAGTACTTC. This chain joins TRBV7-2 and TRBJ2-5; possibly TRBD2 for D (5 bases). Germline V CDR1 and CDR2: SGHTA, FQGNSA. V gave up 0 bases and J gave up 5 bases, with 10 bases separating them. This CDR3 comprises 14 residues.